This entry is about one T cell receptor (beta chain). Patients at the Seattle site were enrolled during active infection and followed longitudinally. This sample was taken from a study of blood T cell repertoires in COVID-19. Original processing notes: For nucleated cells, counts were estimated from reference gene primer amplification. TCRdb keeps only in-frame clones here, not all; method: immunoSEQ multiplex PCR. V and J calls and clone size come straight from that table; D and trimming were deduced from the DNA. The sample shows some 310,000 clones, nearly 90% of them seen only once. Between the trimmed V and J ends, which lost 3 bases and 0 bases, there was a span of 5 bases. CDR3 length: 13 residues. CDR1 SEHNR and CDR2 FQNEAQ come from the germline V gene (reference sequence).

This rearrangement joins TRBV7-9 to TRBJ1-2, with D unclear. The sequencing input was peripheral blood. This TCR was recovered from a middle-aged woman with COVID-19, enrolled during active disease. The CDR3 is CASSLAANYGYTF. For the CDR3, the DNA is TGTGCCAGCAGCTTGGCGGCTAACTATGGCTACACCTTC.